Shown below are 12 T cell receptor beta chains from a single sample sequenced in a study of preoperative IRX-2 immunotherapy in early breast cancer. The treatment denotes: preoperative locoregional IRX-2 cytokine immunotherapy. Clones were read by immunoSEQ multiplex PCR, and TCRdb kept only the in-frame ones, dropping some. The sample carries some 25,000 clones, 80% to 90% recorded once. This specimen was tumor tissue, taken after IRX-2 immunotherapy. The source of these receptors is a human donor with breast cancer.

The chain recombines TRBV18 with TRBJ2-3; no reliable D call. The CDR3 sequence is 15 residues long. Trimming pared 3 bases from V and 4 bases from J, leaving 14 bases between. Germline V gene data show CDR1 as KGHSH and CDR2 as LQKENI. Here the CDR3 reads CASSPFESWADTQYF. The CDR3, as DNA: TGTGCCAGCTCACCTTTCGAATCTTGGGCAGATACGCAGTATTTT.

Here the CDR3 DNA reads TGTGCCAGCAGCCCACAGACAGGGGGTGGAGAGACCCAGTACTTC. Translation gives CASSPQTGGGETQYF. V is TRBV28 and J is TRBJ2-5; TRBD1 matches at 9 bases. The V and J ends lost 6 bases and 4 bases, in that order; junction bases with no gene match: 9. The CDR3 spans 15 residues. Per germline, CDR1 MDHEN and CDR2 SYDVKM.

In DNA, the CDR3 is TGTGCCAGCAGCTTGACAGGAAAGACCTACGAGCAGTACTTC. Translating gives CASSLTGKTYEQYF. V is TRBV5-5 and J is TRBJ2-7; maybe TRBD1 (5 bases). The CDR3 length is 14 residues. Trimming pared 1 base from V and 2 bases from J, leaving 10 bases between. Germline loops: CDR1 SGHKS, CDR2 YYEKEE (reference sequence). The whole variable domain, filled in from reference TRBV5-5 and TRBJ2-7, reads DAGVTQSPTHLIKTRGQQVTLRCSPISGHKSVSWYQQVLGQGPQFIFQYYEKEERGRGNFPDRFSARQFPNYSSELNVNALLLGDSALYLCASSLTGKTYEQYFGPGTRLTVT.

The CDR3 is CASSPEDRTGELFF. The CDR3 DNA reads as TGTGCCAGCTCACCGGAGGACCGGACCGGGGAGCTGTTTTTT. V is TRBV18 and J is TRBJ2-2, with TRBD2 as a possible D gene (5 bases). CDR1 is KGHSH and CDR2 is LQKENI in the germline V gene. With 3 bases removed from V and 5 bases from J, the gap between germline ends came to 10 bases. The CDR3 length is 14 residues.

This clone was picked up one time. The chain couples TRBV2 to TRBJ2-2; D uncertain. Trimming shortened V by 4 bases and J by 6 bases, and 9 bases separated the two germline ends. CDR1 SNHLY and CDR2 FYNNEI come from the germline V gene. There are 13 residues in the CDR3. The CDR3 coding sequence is TGTGCCAGCAGTGGAGCCTTCGCCGGGGAGCTGTTTTTT. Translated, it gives CASSGAFAGELFF.

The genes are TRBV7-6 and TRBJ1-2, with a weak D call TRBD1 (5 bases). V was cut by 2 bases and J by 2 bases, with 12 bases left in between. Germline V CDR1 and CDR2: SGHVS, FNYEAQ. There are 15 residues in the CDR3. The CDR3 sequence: CASSLNEGSNYGYTF. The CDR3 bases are TGTGCCAGCAGCTTAAATGAGGGGAGCAACTATGGCTACACCTTC.

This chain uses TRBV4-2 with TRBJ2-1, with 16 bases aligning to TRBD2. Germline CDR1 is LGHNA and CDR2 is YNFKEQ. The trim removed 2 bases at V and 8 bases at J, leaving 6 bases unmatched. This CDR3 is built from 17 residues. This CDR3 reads CASSQPGTSGRAYEQFF. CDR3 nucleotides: TGTGCCAGCAGCCAACCCGGGACTAGCGGGAGGGCCTATGAGCAGTTCTTC.

As DNA, the CDR3 is TGTGCCAGCAGCTTAGGGGACCCTAGCGGGGGGGCAAGGCCGGATACGCAGTATTTT. Translation: CASSLGDPSGGARPDTQYF. V is TRBV7-6 and J is TRBJ2-3; 12 positions agree with TRBD2. Germline CDR1 is SGHVS and CDR2 is FNYEAQ. V dropped 1 base and J dropped 6; count of bases not matched to a gene: 14. The CDR3 extends over 19 amino acids.

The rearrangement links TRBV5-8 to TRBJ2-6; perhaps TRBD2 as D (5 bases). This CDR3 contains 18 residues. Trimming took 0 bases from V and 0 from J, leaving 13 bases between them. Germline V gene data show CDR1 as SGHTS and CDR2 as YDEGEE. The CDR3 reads CASSLVPGGSSGANVLTF. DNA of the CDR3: TGTGCCAGCAGCTTGGTACCGGGTGGGAGCTCTGGGGCCAACGTCCTGACTTTC.

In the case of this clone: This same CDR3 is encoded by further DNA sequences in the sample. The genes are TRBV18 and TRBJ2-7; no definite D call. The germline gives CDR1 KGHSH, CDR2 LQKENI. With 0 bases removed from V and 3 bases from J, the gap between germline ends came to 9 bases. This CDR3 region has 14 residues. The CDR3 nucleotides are TGTGCCAGCTCACCACCGGGTCAATTCTACGAGCAGTACTTC. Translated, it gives CASSPPGQFYEQYF.

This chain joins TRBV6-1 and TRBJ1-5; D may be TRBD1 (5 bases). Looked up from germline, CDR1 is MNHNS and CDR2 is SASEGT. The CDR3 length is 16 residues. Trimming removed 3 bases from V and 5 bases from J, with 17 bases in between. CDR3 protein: CASSETDYRSDQPQHF. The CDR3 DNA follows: TGTGCCAGCAGTGAGACCGACTACAGGTCGGATCAGCCCCAGCATTTT.

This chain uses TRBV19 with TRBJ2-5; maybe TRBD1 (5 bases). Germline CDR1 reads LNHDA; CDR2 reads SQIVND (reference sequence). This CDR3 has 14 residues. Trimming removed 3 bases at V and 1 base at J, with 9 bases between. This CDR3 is CASSIRRGQETQYF. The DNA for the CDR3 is TGTGCCAGTAGTATCCGAAGGGGCCAAGAGACCCAGTACTTC.